The clone carrying this T cell receptor beta chain showed up just once. Generated by immunoSEQ multiplex PCR, the TCRdb table keeps only in-frame clones and is missing some. Of about 410,000 clones listed, around nine tenths are singletons. The data were obtained in a study of blood T cell repertoires in COVID-19. With 4 bases clipped from V and 2 bases from J, the junction kept 8 bases outside the gene matches. CDR3 length: 16 residues. Germline V gene lookup returns CDR1 KGHSH and CDR2 LQKENI. The chain joins TRBV18 to TRBJ1-3; 7 positions match TRBD1. Sequencing used peripheral blood. This TCR derives from a woman aged 40 to 50 with COVID-19, enrolled during active disease. CDR3: CASSLSTGKAGNTIYF. In DNA form, the CDR3 reads TGTGCCAGCTCACTTTCGACAGGGAAGGCTGGAAACACCATATATTTT.